The 22 T cell receptor beta chains presented below share a single source sample, sequenced in a study of identical twins. TCRdb reanalysed the 5' RACE reads using MiXCR and keeps one entry per CDR3 protein. The repertoire includes about 520,000 distinct CDR3 sequences, 20% to 25% of them detected once, and 0.91% sits in the top ten. The same sample was also used in a study of T cells expressing NK-cell markers.

Sample: CD4+ T cells sorted from blood. The receptors come from a woman between 18 and 30 years old in good health.

This clonotype has just a few counts. V usage is TRBV29-1 and J usage is TRBJ1-2; TRBD1 matches at 7 bases. Germline CDR1 is SQVTM and CDR2 is ANQGSEA. Unmatched junction bases numbered 18, after V lost 6 bases and J lost 8 bases. The CDR3 is 15 amino acids. The CDR3 bases are TGCAGCGTCCTAAAAAAGGGCCTAGGGGGCGCAGGCTACACCTTC. This sequence encodes CSVLKKGLGGAGYTF.

This clonotype turned up a few times. The chain carries TRBV5-5 and TRBJ2-5; TRBD1 matches 7 bases. V trimming: 4 bases; J trimming: 7 bases; junction bases outside the gene matches: 10. The CDR3 extends over 14 amino acids. CDR1 and CDR2 (germline): SGHKS, YYEKEE (reference sequence). The CDR3, as DNA: TGTGCCAGCAGCAACGACAGGGACCCACGGACCCAGTACTTC. This encodes CASSNDRDPRTQYF.

This CDR3 is CSARNRDNSPLHF. CDR3 sequence (DNA): TGCAGTGCTAGGAACAGGGATAATTCACCCCTCCACTTT. The chain is built from TRBV20-1 and TRBJ1-6, with D possibly TRBD1 on 6 matching bases. V gave up 3 bases and J gave up 5 bases, with 8 bases separating them. From germline, CDR1 is DFQATT and CDR2 SNEGSKA (reference sequence). The CDR3 covers 13 residues.

This chain uses TRBV27 with TRBJ2-1, with D perhaps TRBD2 (7 bases). CDR1 is MNHEY, CDR2 SMNVEV, per germline (reference sequence). Trimming removed 3 bases from V and 10 bases from J, with 13 bases in between. CDR3 length: 13 residues. The CDR3 sequence: CASSFLGGGEQFF. The CDR3 coding sequence is TGTGCCAGCAGTTTTCTAGGGGGGGGGGAGCAGTTCTTC.

The table lists this clonotype with a few counts. V and J are TRBV6-5 and TRBJ1-6, with 7 bases matching TRBD1. CDR3 length: 16 amino acids. With 2 bases clipped from V and 8 bases from J, the junction kept 9 bases outside the gene matches. In germline, CDR1 is MNHEY, CDR2 SVGAGI. Here the CDR3 reads CASSYGTQGTYSPLHF. The CDR3, as DNA: TGTGCCAGCAGTTACGGCACACAGGGGACCTATTCACCCCTCCACTTT.

This clonotype was seen many times. The chain recombines TRBV12-3 or TRBV12-4 with TRBJ1-5; tentative D call: TRBD1 (6 bases). Trimming cost V 5 bases and J 12 bases, with 11 bases left between them. CDR3 length: 11 amino acids. CDR3 sequence (DNA): TGTGCCAGCAGTGATAGGGGGATCCAGCATTTT. Translation: CASSDRGIQHF.

This sequence joins TRBV12-3 or TRBV12-4 and TRBJ2-6, with a weak D call TRBD1 (5 bases). The germline V and J ends were trimmed by 10 bases and 0 bases, with 7 bases remaining between them. The CDR3 has 13 amino acids. CDR3 amino acids: CANRFSGANVLTF. Here the CDR3 DNA reads TGTGCCAACAGGTTCTCTGGGGCCAACGTCCTGACTTTC.

This sequence joins TRBV7-6 and TRBJ2-7; D is undetermined. There are 17 residues in the CDR3. V lost 5 bases and J 7 bases, leaving 27 bases between the germline ends. Germline CDR1 is SGHVS and CDR2 is FNYEAQ. The CDR3 sequence is CASSPGAVVVKDGEQYF. The CDR3 bases are TGTGCCAGCAGCCCCGGCGCAGTTGTGGTCAAAGATGGGGAGCAGTACTTC.

The chain has TRBV7-2 and TRBJ2-2; 12 nucleotides line up with TRBD2. The CDR3 length is 15 residues. The V gene's germline CDR1 is SGHTA and CDR2 FQGNSA. The V and J ends lost 2 bases and 6 bases, in that order; junction bases with no gene match: 1. The chain's CDR3 is CASSLRLAGAGELFF. CDR3 nucleotide sequence: TGTGCCAGCAGCTTAAGACTAGCGGGAGCCGGGGAGCTGTTTTTT.

This clonotype was detected a few times. CDR3 loop: CASSLGQGAIEQFF. The DNA of the CDR3 is TGCGCCAGCAGCCTCGGACAGGGGGCTATTGAGCAGTTCTTC. V usage is TRBV5-1 and J usage is TRBJ2-1, with TRBD1 identical over 11 bases. The germline gives CDR1 SGHRS, CDR2 YFSETQ. V was pared by 4 bases and J by 9 bases, with 6 bases of the junction left unmatched. The CDR3 has 14 residues.

This clonotype was seen repeatedly, ten times or more. The chain has TRBV12-3 or TRBV12-4 and TRBJ2-1; perhaps TRBD2 as D (6 bases). Trimming removed 2 bases from V and 9 bases from J, with 20 bases in between. CDR3 length: 16 residues. In DNA, the CDR3 is TGTGCCAGCAGTTTATGGCGCGGGGCGATCGCCCTTGAGCAGTTCTTC. Its translation is CASSLWRGAIALEQFF.

The chain has TRBV2 and TRBJ1-5; D gene uncertain. The V end was cut by 6 bases, the J end by 7 bases, with 13 bases between. CDR1 and CDR2 (germline): SNHLY, FYNNEI. CDR3 length: 13 amino acids. The CDR3 DNA reads TGTGCCAGCAGCAAACAGCATGGGCAGCCCCAGCATTTT. This translates into CASSKQHGQPQHF.

The CDR3 nucleotides are TGTGCCAGCAGTGATTTCTCTCGTGGGAATGAGCAGTTCTTC. Its translation: CASSDFSRGNEQFF. This sequence joins TRBV6-1 and TRBJ2-1; D is ambiguous. Germline CDR1 MNHNS, CDR2 SASEGT. Trimming stripped 3 bases from V and 7 bases from J, with 13 bases between. This CDR3 has 14 amino acids.

This sequence joins TRBV5-1 and TRBJ2-7, with 8 bases that match TRBD1. Germline V lookup: CDR1 SGHRS, CDR2 YFSETQ. The CDR3 is 16 amino acids. Trimming at V came to 2 bases and at J to 3 bases, leaving 10 bases not matched to a gene. The CDR3, as DNA: TGCGCCAGCAGCTTATCCTTCGGGACAGGACGCTACGAGCAGTACTTC. Encoded protein: CASSLSFGTGRYEQYF.

J is TRBJ2-5 and V is TRBV20-1, with 8 bases lining up with TRBD2. Trimming at V came to 5 bases and at J to 5 bases, leaving 10 bases not matched to a gene. The CDR3 has 14 amino acids. Germline values: CDR1 DFQATT, CDR2 SNEGSKA (reference sequence). The CDR3 DNA follows: TGCAGTGCTTACACTAGCGGAGTGGCGGAGACCCAGTACTTC. Protein product: CSAYTSGVAETQYF.

This clonotype was seen a few times. The J gene is TRBJ2-3, the V gene TRBV10-3, with TRBD1 matching 9 bases. This CDR3 comprises 15 residues. The V gene's germline CDR1 is ENHRY and CDR2 SYGVKD. V shed 5 bases, J shed 5 bases, and the junction held 8 bases outside the gene matches. Written as DNA, the CDR3 is TGTGCCATCAGTCCTGGACAGGGGTGGCAAGATACGCAGTATTTT. Its translation is CAISPGQGWQDTQYF.

The sample holds a few counts of this clonotype. The chain has TRBV11-2 and TRBJ1-4; D remains unclear. The germline gives CDR1 SGHAT, CDR2 FQNNGV. This CDR3 contains 16 residues. The V end lost 7 bases, the J end lost 5 bases, and 20 bases lay between the germline ends. The CDR3 spells CASMSPAAGQNEKLFF. For the CDR3, the DNA is TGTGCCAGCATGTCCCCCGCTGCCGGGCAAAATGAAAAACTGTTTTTT.

This clonotype was seen only a few times. The V and J genes are TRBV20-1 and TRBJ2-3; 11 bases are a match to TRBD2. J lost 4 bases, V lost 6 bases, and 9 bases had no gene match. Germline lookup yields CDR1 DFQATT and CDR2 SNEGSKA (reference sequence). The length of the CDR3 is 15 residues. CDR3 residues: CSAMRSGRDPDTQYF. CDR3 nucleotide sequence: TGCAGTGCAATGCGTAGCGGGAGGGATCCAGATACGCAGTATTTT.

J is TRBJ2-7 and V is TRBV9; 12 bases align to TRBD2. V was pared by 2 bases and J by 5 bases, with 5 bases of the junction left unmatched. CDR3 size: 15 residues. Per germline, CDR1 SGDLS and CDR2 YYNGEE. CDR3 coding DNA: TGTGCCAGCAGCGTCACTAGCGGGGGGTACGACGAGCAGTACTTC. As protein: CASSVTSGGYDEQYF.

This clonotype was detected only a few times. V gene TRBV20-1 combines with J gene TRBJ2-5; 7 bases are a match to TRBD1. V shed 5 bases, J shed 3 bases, and the junction held 3 bases outside the gene matches. This CDR3 has 12 amino acids. From germline, CDR1 is DFQATT and CDR2 SNEGSKA (reference sequence). CDR3 in amino acids: CSAVDREETQYF. The CDR3 DNA reads TGCAGTGCTGTCGACAGGGAAGAGACCCAGTACTTC.

This clonotype was found a few times. This chain uses TRBV5-1 with TRBJ2-6; D uncertain. Germline V CDR1 and CDR2: SGHRS, YFSETQ. V dropped 0 bases and J dropped 3 bases, with 4 bases sitting between them. There are 14 residues in the CDR3. CDR3 bases: TGCGCCAGCAGCTTGGGTTTTGGGGCCAACGTCCTGACTTTC. Its translation is CASSLGFGANVLTF.

This clonotype was observed a few times. The chain carries TRBV25-1 and TRBJ1-2; possibly TRBD1 for D (6 bases). The germline CDR1 and CDR2 sequences are MGHDK and SYGVNS. The CDR3 has 16 residues. The ends were cut back, 7 bases at V and 2 bases at J, with 20 bases in the middle. In DNA, the CDR3 is TGTGCCAGCACCGCGACTACTGGACAGAAGAACTATGGCTACACCTTC. Residues: CASTATTGQKNYGYTF.